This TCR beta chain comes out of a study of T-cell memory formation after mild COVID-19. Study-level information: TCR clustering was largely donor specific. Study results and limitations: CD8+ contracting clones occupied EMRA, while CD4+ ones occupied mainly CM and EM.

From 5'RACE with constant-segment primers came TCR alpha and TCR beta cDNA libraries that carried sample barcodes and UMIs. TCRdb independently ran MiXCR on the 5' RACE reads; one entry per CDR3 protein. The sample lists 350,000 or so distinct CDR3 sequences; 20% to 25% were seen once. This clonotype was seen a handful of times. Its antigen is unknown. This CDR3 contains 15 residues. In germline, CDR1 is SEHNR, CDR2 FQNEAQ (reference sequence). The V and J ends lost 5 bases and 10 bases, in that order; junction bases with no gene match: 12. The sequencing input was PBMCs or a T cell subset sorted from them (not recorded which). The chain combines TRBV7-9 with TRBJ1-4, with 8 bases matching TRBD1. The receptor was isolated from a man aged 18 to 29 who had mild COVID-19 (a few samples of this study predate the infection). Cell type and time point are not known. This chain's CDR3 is CASSPRTGPLGKLFF. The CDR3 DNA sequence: TGTGCCAGCAGCCCTAGGACAGGGCCTTTGGGAAAACTGTTTTTT. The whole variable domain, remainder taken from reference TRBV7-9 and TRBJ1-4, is DTGVSQNPRHKITKRGQNVTFRCDPISEHNRLYWYRQTLGQGPEFLTYFQNEAQLEKSRLLSDRFSAERPKGSFSTLEIQRTEQGDSAMYLCASSPRTGPLGKLFFGSGTQLSVL.